The 22 T cell receptor beta chains given below trace back to one sample, sequenced in a study of molecular identifiers for immune sequencing clone quantification. TCRdb reprocessed the PCR reads with MiXCR, giving one entry per CDR3 protein. This table has 20,000 to 25,000 distinct CDR3 sequences, 15% to 20% appearing once. The source material was naive CD8+ T cells from blood, with Jurkat cell RNA spiked in. Subset here: FACS-sorted CD8+CD4-CCR7+CD45RA+ naive T cells. These receptors were taken from a human donor in good health. Some libraries in this study had Jurkat cell RNA spiked in.

This clonotype came up many times. The genes are TRBV7-9 and TRBJ2-7; the match to TRBD1 covers 10 bases. Looked up from germline, CDR1 is SEHNR and CDR2 is FQNEAQ (reference sequence). Losses at the gene ends were 4 bases for V and 6 bases for J; bases not matched to a gene: 6. The CDR3 is 14 residues long. CDR3 sequence (DNA): TGTGCCAGCAGCTCCTTGGGACAGGGGAGCGAGCAGTACTTC. This codes for CASSSLGQGSEQYF.

This clonotype is judged medium-sized (0.01 to 0.1%). V usage is TRBV29-1 and J usage is TRBJ1-1; no clear D. CDR3 length: 16 amino acids. Per the germline V gene, CDR1 is SQVTM and CDR2 is ANQGSEA. V lost 3 bases and J 1 base, leaving 18 bases between the germline ends. CDR3 in DNA: TGCAGCGTTGATCGGTGGGCAGATAATGCGAACACTGAAGCTTTCTTT. As protein: CSVDRWADNANTEAFF.

Remarks on this clonotype: One base away lies a much larger clone, so this may be a sequencing read error. The chain has TRBV29-1 and TRBJ2-5; D possibly corresponds to TRBD2 (5 bases). Trimming removed 4 bases at V and 5 bases at J, with 20 bases between. Germline CDR1 reads SQVTM; CDR2 reads ANQGSEA. The CDR3 is 15 residues long. The CDR3 protein is CSVGQQSLAQETQYF. The CDR3 DNA reads TGCAGCGTTGGACAACAGAGTTTAGCGCAGGAGACCCAGTACTTC.

This clonotype was picked up many times. The V call is TRBV27, the J call TRBJ2-7, with D perhaps TRBD2 (5 bases). This CDR3 comprises 14 residues. Germline V CDR1 and CDR2: MNHEY, SMNVEV (reference sequence). The V and J ends lost 6 bases and 0 bases respectively, with 12 bases between them. This CDR3 is CASSSAGRSYEQYF. CDR3 bases: TGTGCCAGCAGCTCCGCGGGCCGCTCCTACGAGCAGTACTTC.

In its sample, this clonotype was seen many times. The V gene is TRBV7-9, the J gene TRBJ2-3, with a tentative D call TRBD2 (6 bases). From germline, CDR1 is SEHNR and CDR2 FQNEAQ (reference sequence). The CDR3 sequence is 16 residues long. V was pared by 5 bases and J by 4 bases, with 19 bases between. The CDR3 sequence: CASSLIPGLLPDTQYF. The CDR3 nucleotides read TGTGCCAGCAGCCTGATCCCGGGACTCCTGCCAGATACGCAGTATTTT.

The chain recombines TRBV12-3 or TRBV12-4 with TRBJ2-1, with 10 bases aligning to TRBD1. Trimming at V came to 5 bases and at J to 9 bases, leaving 10 bases not matched to a gene. The length of the CDR3 is 15 residues. DNA for the CDR3: TGTGCCAGCAGTCCCTTCGGGGGACAGGGGTTTGAGCAGTTCTTC. Its translation is CASSPFGGQGFEQFF.

This clonotype was seen ten or more times. V is TRBV6-1 and J is TRBJ1-3, with 7 bases fitting TRBD1. The ends lost 2 bases at V and 0 bases at J; junction bases unmatched: 13. From germline, CDR1 is MNHNS and CDR2 SASEGT. This CDR3 has 19 amino acids. The CDR3 nucleotides are TGTGCCAGCAGTGAATTCAGCTCCGGGACAGCGAGCTCTGGAAACACCATATATTTT. Protein product: CASSEFSSGTASSGNTIYF.

This clonotype occurred many times. This CDR3 is CTSSLRGLRGTDTQYF. The CDR3 DNA reads as TGCACCAGCAGCCTAAGAGGGCTCCGGGGGACAGATACGCAGTATTTT. The rearrangement uses TRBV1 and TRBJ2-3; the D call in the table, TRBD1, was not verified against the DNA. TRBV1 has pseudogene status. The CDR3 runs to 16 residues.

Concerning this clonotype: A read error is possible here, since a much larger clone lies one base away. The chain combines TRBV6-6 with TRBJ1-4; D remains unclear. The CDR3 sequence is 15 residues long. Germline CDR1 reads MNHNY; CDR2 reads SVGAGI (reference sequence). CDR3 amino acids: CASSQRPQPSERLFF. The CDR3 nucleotides are TGTGCCAGCAGCCAAAGACCGCAGCCCTCTGAAAGACTGTTTTTT.

Ten or more counts support this clonotype. The V call is TRBV30, the J call TRBJ1-5; D is unresolved. Germline V gene data show CDR1 as GTSNPN and CDR2 as SVGIG (reference sequence). This CDR3 has 15 amino acids. Trimming took off 2 bases at V and 5 bases at J, with 16 bases between the two ends. This CDR3 is CAWSPPSEGDQPQHF. For the CDR3, the DNA is TGTGCCTGGAGTCCCCCTTCGGAGGGCGATCAGCCCCAGCATTTT.

This clonotype was counted many times. The J gene is TRBJ2-7, the V gene TRBV13; weak D call: TRBD2 (5 bases). The CDR3 has 14 amino acids. Trimming left V 4 bases short and J 2 bases short, with 12 bases between. CDR1 and CDR2 from the germline V gene are PRHDT and FYEKMQ (reference sequence). DNA of the CDR3: TGTGCCAGCAGCTCCGCGGACTCTGCCTACGAGCAGTACTTC. Translation: CASSSADSAYEQYF.

In its sample, this clonotype was seen a few times. Possible read error: a much larger clone is one base away. V and J are TRBV30 and TRBJ1-2, with D possibly TRBD1 on 5 matching bases. Germline V gives CDR1 GTSNPN, CDR2 SVGIG (reference sequence). V was clipped by 2 bases and J by 4 bases, with 11 bases between them. The CDR3 runs to 13 residues. The CDR3 coding sequence is TGTGCCTGGAGTCCTTTGGGGACCTATGGCTACACCTTC. Protein product: CAWSPLGTYGYTF.

This clonotype was found once. A read error may be the cause here, since a much bigger clone is one base away. The V call is TRBV29-1, the J call TRBJ2-3, with D unclear. This CDR3 has 9 residues. From germline, CDR1 is SQVTM and CDR2 ANQGSEA. The CDR3 sequence is CGVEDTQYF. CDR3 in DNA: TGCGGCGTTGAAGATACGCAGTATTTT.

This clonotype was counted at least ten times. The chain couples TRBV18 to TRBJ1-3; the D gene is possibly TRBD1 (5 bases). There are 17 residues in the CDR3. The V gene's germline CDR1 is KGHSH and CDR2 LQKENI. V dropped 1 base and J dropped 1 base, with 14 bases sitting between them. The CDR3 is CASSPRRTIDSGNTIYF. The CDR3, as DNA: TGTGCCAGCTCACCACGCCGGACAATCGATTCTGGAAACACCATATATTTT.

As for this clonotype: A much bigger clone sits one base away, suggesting this may be a read error. This chain joins TRBV29-1 and TRBJ2-7, with D possibly TRBD1 on 5 matching bases. Germline V gene sequence: CDR1 SQVTM, CDR2 ANQGSEA. The CDR3 extends over 13 amino acids. DNA of the CDR3: TGCAGCGTTGCTGACAGCGAGACCTACGAGCAGCACTTC. Translating it yields CSVADSETYEQHF.

Notes on this clonotype: This may arise from a read error, as a much more abundant clone is one base away. The chain carries TRBV19 and TRBJ2-7; D remains ambiguous. The CDR3 is 12 amino acids. The V end lost 8 bases, the J end lost 7 bases, and 15 bases lay between the germline ends. Germline lookup yields CDR1 LNHDA and CDR2 SQIVND (reference sequence). The CDR3 nucleotides read TGTGCCAGTTGTACCAACATTGAGGAGCAGTACTTC. Its protein product is CASCTNIEEQYF.

Many counts were recorded for this clonotype. V is TRBV7-6 and J is TRBJ2-1; TRBD1 is a possible D gene (5 bases). The CDR3 runs to 17 residues. The V and J ends lost 1 base and 6 bases respectively, with 19 bases between them. Germline-derived CDR1 and CDR2 are SGHVS and FNYEAQ. CDR3 region: CASSLDSPAGPGNEQFF. CDR3 DNA sequence: TGTGCCAGCAGCTTAGATTCCCCGGCAGGGCCGGGCAATGAGCAGTTCTTC.

A word on this clonotype: A much bigger clone sits one base away, suggesting this may be a read error. As DNA, the CDR3 is TGTGCCAGCAGTGGAGGACTAGCGCCCGTTTACGAGCGGTACTTC. Its translation is CASSGGLAPVYERYF. The rearrangement links TRBV12-3 or TRBV12-4 to TRBJ2-7; 9 nucleotides match TRBD2. This CDR3 contains 15 residues.

This clonotype was detected many times. The chain uses TRBV7-9 and TRBJ2-3; D call uncertain. Trimming removed 5 bases from V and 3 bases from J, with 24 bases in between. Per germline, CDR1 SEHNR and CDR2 FQNEAQ (reference sequence). CDR3 size: 18 residues. CDR3 in amino acids: CASSHPPPPVWVTDTQYF. The CDR3 region has the DNA TGTGCCAGCAGCCATCCTCCCCCACCGGTCTGGGTAACAGATACGCAGTATTTT.

Comments on this clonotype: A much bigger clone sits one base away, suggesting this may be a read error. The chain is built from TRBV27 and TRBJ1-1; D is unresolved. The V gene lost 5 bases and the J gene lost 4 bases, with 14 bases spanning the gap. The germline CDR1 and CDR2 sequences are MNHEY and SMNVEV (reference sequence). CDR3 length: 14 amino acids. The CDR3 loop reads CASSERGWGTEAFF. The CDR3 nucleotides read TGTGCCAGCAGTGAACGGGGTTGGGGCACTGAAGCTTTCTTT.

This clonotype occurred many times. The chain recombines TRBV11-2 with TRBJ2-3; D may be TRBD2 (6 bases). The CDR3 contains 19 residues. V was cut by 4 bases and J by 2 bases, with 25 bases left in between. Germline values: CDR1 SGHAT, CDR2 FQNNGV. The CDR3 sequence is CASSSPGPSSGRITDTQYF. In DNA, the CDR3 is TGTGCCAGCAGCTCGCCGGGGCCTTCGAGCGGGCGCATCACAGATACGCAGTATTTT.

This clonotype was detected many times. The gene calls are TRBV21-1 and TRBJ2-3; TRBD1, the table's D call, was not compared with the DNA. TRBV21-1 is a pseudogene segment. The CDR3 is made up of 12 amino acids. The DNA for the CDR3 is TGTCTGAGGGGAAAGTTCACAGATACGCAGTATTTT. This translates into CLRGKFTDTQYF.